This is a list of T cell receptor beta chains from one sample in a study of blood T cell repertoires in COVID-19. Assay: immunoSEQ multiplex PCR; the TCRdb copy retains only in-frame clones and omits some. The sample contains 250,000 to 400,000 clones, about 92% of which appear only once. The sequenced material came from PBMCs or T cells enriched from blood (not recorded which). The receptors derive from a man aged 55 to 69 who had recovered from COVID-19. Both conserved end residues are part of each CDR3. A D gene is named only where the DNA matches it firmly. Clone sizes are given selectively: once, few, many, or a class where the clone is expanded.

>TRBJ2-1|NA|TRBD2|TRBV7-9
TGTGCCAGCAGCTTAGCGACTAGCGGGGGGGTATTTGTTGAGCAGTTCTTC
CASSLATSGGVFVEQFF
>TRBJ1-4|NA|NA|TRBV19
TGTGCCAGTAGTATTGGGAGACGTAATGAAAAACTGTTTTTT
CASSIGRRNEKLFF
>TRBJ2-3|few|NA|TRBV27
TGTGCCAGCAGTCTACAGGGGAGGACAGATACGCAGTATTTT
CASSLQGRTDTQYF
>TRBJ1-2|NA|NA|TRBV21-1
TGTGCCAGCAGCAAAGCCAGGAAGAATAACTATGGCTACACCTTC
CASSKARKNNYGYTF
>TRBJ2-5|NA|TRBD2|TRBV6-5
TGTGCCAGCAGGAGACTAGCGGGAACGGAGACCCAGTACTTC
CASRRLAGTETQYF
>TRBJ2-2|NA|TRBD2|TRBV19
TGTGCCAGTCGCGGGGGGCCTAACACCGGGGAGCTGTTTTTT
CASRGGPNTGELFF
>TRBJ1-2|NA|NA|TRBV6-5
TGTGCCAGCAACAGAGGGGGGGGTGGCTACACCTTC
CASNRGGGGYTF
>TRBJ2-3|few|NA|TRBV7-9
TGTGCCAGCAGCTCAAATACTGCGGGCCGCACAGATACGCAGTATTTT
CASSSNTAGRTDTQYF
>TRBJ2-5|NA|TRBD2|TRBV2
TGTGCTACCGTTTTTAGCGGGGGCCACCAAGAGACCCAGTACTTC
CATVFSGGHQETQYF
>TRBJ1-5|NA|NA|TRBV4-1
TGCGCCAGCAGCCAAGACCCAGGGGACAATCAGCCCCAGCATTTT
CASSQDPGDNQPQHF
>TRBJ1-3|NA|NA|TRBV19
TGTGCCAGTACATCCGGCATTCGGGGGGGCCCGAACACCATATATTTT
CASTSGIRGGPNTIYF
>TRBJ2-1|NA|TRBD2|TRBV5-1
TGCGCCAGCGCCCTATCGGCGGGAGGCTACAATGAGCAGTTCTTC
CASALSAGGYNEQFF
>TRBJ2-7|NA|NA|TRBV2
TGTGCCAGCAGCAGGCGCGATGGACAGATCTACGAGCAGTACTTC
CASSRRDGQIYEQYF
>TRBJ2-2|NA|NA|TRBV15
TGTGCCACCAGCAGAGCCCCCAAATTGAACACCGGGGAGCTGTTTTTT
CATSRAPKLNTGELFF
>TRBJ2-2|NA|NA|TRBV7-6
TGTGCCAGCAGCCACCGGACAGCAGACACCGGGGAGCTGTTTTTT
CASSHRTADTGELFF
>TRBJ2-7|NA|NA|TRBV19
TGTGCCAGTAGTATTGGCGGGGACAGAGGCTACGAGCAGTACTTC
CASSIGGDRGYEQYF
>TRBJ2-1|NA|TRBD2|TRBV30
TGTGCCTGGAGTGCCCTGACTAGCGGGACCTACAATGAGCAGTTCTTC
CAWSALTSGTYNEQFF
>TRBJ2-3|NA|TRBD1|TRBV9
TGTGCCAGCAGCGCAAGACCGGGACAGGACACAGATACGCAGTATTTT
CASSARPGQDTDTQYF
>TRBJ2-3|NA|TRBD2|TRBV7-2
TGTGCCAGCAGGCGAGGACTAGCGGGGGGTACAGATACGCAGTATTTT
CASRRGLAGGTDTQYF
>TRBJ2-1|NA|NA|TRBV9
TGTGCCAGCAGCGCCCCATTTCGGGACTACAATGAGCAGTTCTTC
CASSAPFRDYNEQFF
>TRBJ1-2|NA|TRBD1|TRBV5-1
TGCGCCAGCAGCTCGTCCGGGACAGTTCTCGGCTACACCTTC
CASSSSGTVLGYTF
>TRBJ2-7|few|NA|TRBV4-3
TGCGCCAGCAGCCAGAACTACAGGGATAGCGAGCAGTACTTC
CASSQNYRDSEQYF
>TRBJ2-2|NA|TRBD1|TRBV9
TGTGCCAGCAAGACAGGGGGTACCGGGGAGCTGTTTTTT
CASKTGGTGELFF
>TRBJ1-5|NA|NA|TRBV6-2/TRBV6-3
TGTGCCAGCAGCCAGGGCTCGGGAACTCAGCCCCAGCATTTT
CASSQGSGTQPQHF
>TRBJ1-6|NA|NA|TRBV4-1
TGCGCCAGCAGCCAGGACAGTAATTCACCCCTCCACTTT
CASSQDSNSPLHF
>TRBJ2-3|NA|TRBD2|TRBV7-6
TGTGCCAGCAGCTTATCGCCTCCGGGACTAGCTATCAATACGCAGTATTTT
CASSLSPPGLAINTQYF
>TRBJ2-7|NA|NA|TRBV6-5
TGTGCCAGCAGTTACGAGACATCCCTGGAGCAGTACTTC
CASSYETSLEQYF
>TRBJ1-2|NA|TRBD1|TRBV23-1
TGCGCCAGCGCCAAGCATCCGGGCAGGGGGCGAATAAATGGCTACACCTTC
CASAKHPGRGRINGYTF
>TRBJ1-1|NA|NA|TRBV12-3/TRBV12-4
TGTGCCAGCAGTTTAAAGGCAGGGGCTGAAGCTTTCTTT
CASSLKAGAEAFF
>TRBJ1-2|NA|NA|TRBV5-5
TGTGCCAGCAGCGGGCGGGACGGGAACTATGGCTACACCTTC
CASSGRDGNYGYTF
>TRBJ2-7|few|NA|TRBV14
TGTGCCAGCAGACCCGGGTTCTCCTACGAGCAGTACTTC
CASRPGFSYEQYF
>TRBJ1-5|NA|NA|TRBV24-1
TGTGCCACCAGTGATGGCACCAATCAGCCCCAGCATTTT
CATSDGTNQPQHF
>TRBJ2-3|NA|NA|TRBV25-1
TGTGCCAGCAGTGAATGGGGCAGGGGATCGAACACAGATACGCAGTATTTT
CASSEWGRGSNTDTQYF
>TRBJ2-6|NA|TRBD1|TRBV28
TGTGCCAGCAGTTTACAGGGGGCTAGGGCCAACGTCCTGACTTTC
CASSLQGARANVLTF
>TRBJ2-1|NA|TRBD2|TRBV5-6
TGTGCCAGCAGCTGGGGACTAAGCCTGGACAATGAGCAGTTCTTC
CASSWGLSLDNEQFF
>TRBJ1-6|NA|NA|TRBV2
TGTGCCAGCAGGGCGACAAATAATTCACCCCTCCACTTT
CASRATNNSPLHF
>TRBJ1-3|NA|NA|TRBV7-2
TGTGCCAGCAGCCAGTCCAGGGGTATGACCATATATTTT
CASSQSRGMTIYF
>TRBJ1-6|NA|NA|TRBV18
TGTGCCAGCTCCCCGAGGGATTCACCCCTCCACTTT
CASSPRDSPLHF